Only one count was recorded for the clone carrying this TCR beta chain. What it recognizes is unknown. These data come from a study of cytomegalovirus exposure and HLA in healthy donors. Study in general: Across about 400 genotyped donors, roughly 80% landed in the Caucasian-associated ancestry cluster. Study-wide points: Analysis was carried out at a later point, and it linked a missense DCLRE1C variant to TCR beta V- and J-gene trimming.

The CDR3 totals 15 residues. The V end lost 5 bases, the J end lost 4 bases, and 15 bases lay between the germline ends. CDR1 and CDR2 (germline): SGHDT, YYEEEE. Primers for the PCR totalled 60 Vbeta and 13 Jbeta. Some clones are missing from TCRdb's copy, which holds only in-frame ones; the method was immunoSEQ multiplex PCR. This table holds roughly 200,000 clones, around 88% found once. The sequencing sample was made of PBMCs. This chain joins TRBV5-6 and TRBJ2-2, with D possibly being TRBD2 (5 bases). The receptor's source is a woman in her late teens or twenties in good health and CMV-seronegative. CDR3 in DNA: TGTGCCAGCAGTTTTTTACTAGAGGCCACCGGGGAGCTGTTTTTT. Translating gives CASSFLLEATGELFF. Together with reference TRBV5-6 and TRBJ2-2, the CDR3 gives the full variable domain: DAGVTQSPTHLIKTRGQQVTLRCSPKSGHDTVSWYQQALGQGPQFIFQYYEEEERQRGNFPDRFSGHQFPNYSSELNVNALLLGDSALYLCASSFLLEATGELFFGEGSRLTVL.